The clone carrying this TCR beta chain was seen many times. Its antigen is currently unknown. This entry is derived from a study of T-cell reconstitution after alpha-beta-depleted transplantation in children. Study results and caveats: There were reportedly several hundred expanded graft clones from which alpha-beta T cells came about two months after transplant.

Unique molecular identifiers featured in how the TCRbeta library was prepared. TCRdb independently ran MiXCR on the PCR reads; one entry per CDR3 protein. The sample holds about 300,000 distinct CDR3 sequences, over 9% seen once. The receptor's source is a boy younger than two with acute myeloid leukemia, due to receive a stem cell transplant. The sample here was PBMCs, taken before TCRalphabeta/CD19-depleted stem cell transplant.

The CDR3 DNA follows: TGTGCCAGCAGCTTAAGGGCGAACCCGCAGTACTTC. It is translated as CASSLRANPQYF. This chain links TRBV7-8 with TRBJ2-7; D call uncertain. V lost 2 bases and J lost 9, with 11 bases in between. The CDR3 totals 12 residues. In germline, CDR1 is SGHVS, CDR2 FQNEAQ.